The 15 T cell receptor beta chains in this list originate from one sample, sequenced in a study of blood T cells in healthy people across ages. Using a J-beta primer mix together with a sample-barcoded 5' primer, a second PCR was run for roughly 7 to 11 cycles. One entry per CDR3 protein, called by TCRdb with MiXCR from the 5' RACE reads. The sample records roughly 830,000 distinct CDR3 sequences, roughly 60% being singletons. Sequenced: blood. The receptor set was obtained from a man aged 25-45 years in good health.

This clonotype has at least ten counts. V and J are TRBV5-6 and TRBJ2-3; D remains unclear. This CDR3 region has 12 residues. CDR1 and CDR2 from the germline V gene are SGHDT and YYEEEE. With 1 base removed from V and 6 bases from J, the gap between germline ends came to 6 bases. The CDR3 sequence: CASSLQPDTQYF. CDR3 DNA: TGTGCCAGCAGCTTGCAACCGGATACGCAGTATTTT.

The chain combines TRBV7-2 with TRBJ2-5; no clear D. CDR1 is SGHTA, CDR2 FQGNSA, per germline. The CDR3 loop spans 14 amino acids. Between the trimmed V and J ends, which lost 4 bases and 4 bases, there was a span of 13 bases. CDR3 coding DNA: TGTGCCAGCAGCTATGACCCTTCTCGAGAGACCCAGTACTTC. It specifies CASSYDPSRETQYF.

In DNA form, the CDR3 reads TGTGCCAGCGGAGGCTTGAGCACCGGGGAGCTGTTTTTT. Encoded protein: CASGGLSTGELFF. The V call is TRBV7-2, the J call TRBJ2-2; possibly TRBD2 for D (5 bases). Germline loops: CDR1 SGHTA, CDR2 FQGNSA. V lost 8 bases and J 4 bases, leaving 11 bases between the germline ends. The CDR3 runs 13 residues.

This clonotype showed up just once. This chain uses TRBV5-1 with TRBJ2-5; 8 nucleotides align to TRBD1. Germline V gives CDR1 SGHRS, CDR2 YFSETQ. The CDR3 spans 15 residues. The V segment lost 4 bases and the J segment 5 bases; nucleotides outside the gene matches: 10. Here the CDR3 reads CASSRTGPPRETQYF. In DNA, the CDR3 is TGCGCCAGCAGCCGGACAGGGCCACCGAGGGAGACCCAGTACTTC.

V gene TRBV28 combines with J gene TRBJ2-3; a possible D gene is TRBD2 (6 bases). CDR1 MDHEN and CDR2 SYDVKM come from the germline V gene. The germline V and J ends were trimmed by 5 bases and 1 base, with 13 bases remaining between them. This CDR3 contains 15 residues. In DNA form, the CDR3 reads TGTGCCAGCAGTACCCCGGGACTTCGCACAGATACGCAGTATTTT. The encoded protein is CASSTPGLRTDTQYF.

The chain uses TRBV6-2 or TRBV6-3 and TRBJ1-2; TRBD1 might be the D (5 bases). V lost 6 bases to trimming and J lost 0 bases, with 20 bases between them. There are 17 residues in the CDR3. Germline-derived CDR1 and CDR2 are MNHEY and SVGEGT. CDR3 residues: CASRDSGLNRTNYGYTF. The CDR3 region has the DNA TGTGCCAGCAGAGACAGCGGCCTTAACCGAACTAACTATGGCTACACCTTC.

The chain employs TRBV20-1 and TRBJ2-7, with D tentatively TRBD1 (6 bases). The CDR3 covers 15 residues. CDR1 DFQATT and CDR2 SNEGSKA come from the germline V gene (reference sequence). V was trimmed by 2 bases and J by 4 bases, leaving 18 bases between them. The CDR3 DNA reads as TGCAGTGCTAGATCCCGGGACACAAACGGGTACGAGCAGTACTTC. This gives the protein CSARSRDTNGYEQYF.

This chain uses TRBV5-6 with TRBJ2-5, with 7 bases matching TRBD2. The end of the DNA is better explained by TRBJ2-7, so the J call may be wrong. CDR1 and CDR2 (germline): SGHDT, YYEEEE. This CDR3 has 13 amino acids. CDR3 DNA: TGTGCCAGCAGTTGGGTAGGGAGGGACGAGCAGTACTTC. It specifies CASSWVGRDEQYF.

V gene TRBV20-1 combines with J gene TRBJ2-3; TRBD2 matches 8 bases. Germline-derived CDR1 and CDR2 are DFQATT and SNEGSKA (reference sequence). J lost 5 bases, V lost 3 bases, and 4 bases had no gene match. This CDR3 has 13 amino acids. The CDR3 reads CSASGGAKDTQYF. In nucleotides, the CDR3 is TGCAGTGCTAGCGGGGGGGCTAAAGATACGCAGTATTTT.

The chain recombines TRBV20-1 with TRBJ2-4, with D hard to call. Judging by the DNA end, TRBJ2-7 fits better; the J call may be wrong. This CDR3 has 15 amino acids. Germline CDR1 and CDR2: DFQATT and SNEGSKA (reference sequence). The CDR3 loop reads CSARDASFAPYEQYF. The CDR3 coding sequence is TGCAGTGCTAGAGATGCCTCGTTTGCACCCTACGAGCAGTACTTC.

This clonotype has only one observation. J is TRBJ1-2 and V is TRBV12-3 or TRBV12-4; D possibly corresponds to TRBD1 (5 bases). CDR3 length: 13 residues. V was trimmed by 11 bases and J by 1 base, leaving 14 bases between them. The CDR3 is CAVSGQDNYGYTF. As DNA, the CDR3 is TGTGCCGTCTCGGGGCAGGATAACTATGGCTACACCTTC.

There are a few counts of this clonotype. DNA for the CDR3: TGCGCCAGCAGCTTGGTTAGGCGGGGGAGTAACGAGCAGTACTTC. Translated, it gives CASSLVRRGSNEQYF. J is TRBJ2-5 and V is TRBV5-1; 7 bases match TRBD2. The last part of the DNA fits TRBJ2-7 better; the J call may be wrong. The CDR3 runs 15 residues. Germline V gene lookup returns CDR1 SGHRS and CDR2 YFSETQ.

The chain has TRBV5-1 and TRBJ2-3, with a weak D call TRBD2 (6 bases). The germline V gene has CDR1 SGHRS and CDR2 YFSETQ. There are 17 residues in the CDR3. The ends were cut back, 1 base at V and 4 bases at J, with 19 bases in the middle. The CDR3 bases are TGCGCCAGCAGCTTGAACCCAACGGGGGACGGGGCAGATACGCAGTATTTT. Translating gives CASSLNPTGDGADTQYF.

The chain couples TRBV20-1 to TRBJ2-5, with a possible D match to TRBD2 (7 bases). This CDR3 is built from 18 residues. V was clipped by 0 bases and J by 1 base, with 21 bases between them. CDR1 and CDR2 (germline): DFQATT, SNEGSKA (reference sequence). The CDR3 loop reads CSARDGRGWGGAQETQYF. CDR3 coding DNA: TGCAGTGCTAGAGATGGAAGAGGGTGGGGGGGGGCCCAAGAGACCCAGTACTTC.

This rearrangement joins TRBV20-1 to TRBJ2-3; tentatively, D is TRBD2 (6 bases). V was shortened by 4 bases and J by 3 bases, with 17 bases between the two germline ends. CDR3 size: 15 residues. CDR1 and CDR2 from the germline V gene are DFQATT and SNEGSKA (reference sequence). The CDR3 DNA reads TGCAGTGCTACCCAGGGAGGTTCGGTTACAGATACGCAGTATTTT. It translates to CSATQGGSVTDTQYF.